A selection of T cell receptor beta chains follows, all from one sample in a study of CD8 T cells in ankylosing spondylitis. TCRdb used MiXCR to reprocess the 5' RACE reads, holding one entry per CDR3 protein. The sample lists roughly 150,000 distinct CDR3 sequences, about a third occurring once. The sequencing sample was made of synovial fluid, either unsorted or a sorted T cell fraction (not recorded which). These receptors came from a male donor with ankylosing spondylitis. Both conserved end residues are part of each CDR3.

>TRBJ1-4|TRBV12-3/TRBV12-4
CASSFRFEGSEKLFF
>TRBJ2-3|TRBV9
CASSLGGFTDTQYF
>TRBJ2-5|TRBV7-6
CASSAGTRGETQYF
>TRBJ1-2|TRBV12-3/TRBV12-4
CASSPRTGYSYTF
>TRBJ2-2|TRBV10-3
CATEANTGELFF
>TRBJ1-1|TRBV20-1
CCAPAPGQGNTEAFF
>TRBJ2-2|TRBV5-1
CASAPPRTGITGELFF
>TRBJ2-1|TRBV12-3/TRBV12-4
CASGRQDNEQFF
>TRBJ1-6|TRBV2
CASRRVTGYSPLHF
>TRBJ1-3|TRBV28
CASSSSAGVDTIYF
>TRBJ1-1|TRBV5-1
CASSSQGGNTEAFF
>TRBJ2-7|TRBV27
CASSPTGAQFSYEQYF
>TRBJ2-4|TRBV13
CASSVAGAKNIQYF
>TRBJ1-6|TRBV28
CASSLSGGSYSPLHF
>TRBJ1-2|TRBV19
CASSNGVDNYGYTF
>TRBJ1-5|TRBV28
CASSPLGLAQHF
>TRBJ1-5|TRBV6-5
CASSWDRANQPQHF
>TRBJ1-3|TRBV27
CASSLTGDLTSGNTIYF
>TRBJ2-7|TRBV28
CASSSFGGIGPYEQYF
>TRBJ2-1|TRBV20-1
CCAWTSGRNSYNEQFF
>TRBJ2-3|TRBV29-1
CSTGSPGSSFKAQYF
>TRBJ2-2|TRBV7-8
CASSHWFPHTGELFF
>TRBJ2-2|TRBV11-2
CASSSSGGVITGELFF
>TRBJ1-1|TRBV2
CASSARSLNTEAFF
>TRBJ2-1|TRBV12-3/TRBV12-4
CASSRPRGITYNEQFF
>TRBJ1-4|TRBV20-1
CSARRATNEKLFF
>TRBJ2-5|TRBV7-9
CASSSRLAGGEETQYF
>TRBJ1-2|TRBV29-1
CSVEMGPYGYTF
>TRBJ2-1|TRBV7-8
CASRPVGEVQFF
>TRBJ1-5|TRBV19
CASTDRHYSNQPQHF
>TRBJ2-5|TRBV10-3
CAISESFQETQYF
>TRBJ1-2|TRBV4-1
CASSQGYDLRGYTF
>TRBJ2-5|TRBV11-2
CASSRQGQGRGTQYF
>TRBJ2-1|TRBV29-1
CSVASRRGRNEQFF
>TRBJ1-2|TRBV20-1
CSARGGVKTGNYGYTF
>TRBJ2-1|TRBV4-1
CASSQALDRRDEQFF
>TRBJ2-1|TRBV5-1
CASSADSRPYNEQFF
>TRBJ2-7|TRBV7-9
CASSLPPPPRGVGEQYF
>TRBJ2-3|TRBV20-1
CSCGRANTDTQYF
>TRBJ1-5|TRBV7-2
CASSLAGADQPQHF
>TRBJ2-5|TRBV25-1
CASSELGSGRTQYF
>TRBJ2-2|TRBV20-1
CSACPAGGGTGELFF
>TRBJ2-7|TRBV14
CASSLRTSGKDEQYF
>TRBJ1-6|TRBV2
CASTAGTSRPPLHF